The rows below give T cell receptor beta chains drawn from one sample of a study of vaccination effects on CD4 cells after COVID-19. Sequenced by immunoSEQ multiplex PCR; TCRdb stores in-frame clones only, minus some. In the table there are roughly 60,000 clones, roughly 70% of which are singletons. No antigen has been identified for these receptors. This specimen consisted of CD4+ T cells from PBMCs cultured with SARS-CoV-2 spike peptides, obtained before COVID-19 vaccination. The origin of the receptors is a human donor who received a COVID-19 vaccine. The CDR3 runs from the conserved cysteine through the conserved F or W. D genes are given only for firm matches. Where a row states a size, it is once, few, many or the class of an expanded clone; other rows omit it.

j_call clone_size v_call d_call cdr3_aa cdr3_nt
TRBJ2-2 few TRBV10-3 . CAISGAGDTGELFF TGTGCCATCAGTGGGGCAGGGGACACCGGGGAGCTGTTTTTT
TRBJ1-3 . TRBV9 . CASSEFLGNTIYF TGTGCCAGCAGCGAGTTTCTCGGAAACACCATATATTTT
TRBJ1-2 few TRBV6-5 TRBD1 CASSLGQFYGYTF TGTGCCAGCAGCCTGGGACAGTTCTATGGCTACACCTTC
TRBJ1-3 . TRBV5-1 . CASSLTGSGNTIYF TGCGCCAGCAGCTTGACAGGGTCTGGAAACACCATATATTTT
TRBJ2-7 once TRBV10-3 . CAINRDTPYEQYF TGTGCCATCAATCGGGACACTCCCTACGAGCAGTACTTC
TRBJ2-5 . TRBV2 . CASSDWWGGEETQYF TGTGCCAGCAGTGATTGGTGGGGCGGGGAAGAGACCCAGTACTTC
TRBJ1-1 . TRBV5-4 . CASSLEGHMNTEAFF TGTGCCAGCAGCTTGGAGGGCCACATGAACACTGAAGCTTTCTTT
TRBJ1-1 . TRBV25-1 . CASSDPSGGNTEAFF TGTGCCAGCAGTGACCCCTCCGGGGGGAACACTGAAGCTTTCTTT
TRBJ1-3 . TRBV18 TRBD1 CASSPRQGAGNTIYF TGTGCCAGCTCACCGCGACAGGGGGCTGGAAACACCATATATTTT
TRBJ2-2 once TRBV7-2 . CASSLMGGELFF TGTGCCAGCAGCTTAATGGGCGGGGAGCTGTTTTTT
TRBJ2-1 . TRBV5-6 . CASSPVVGSGNNEQFF TGTGCCAGCAGCCCAGTCGTAGGGAGTGGCAACAATGAGCAGTTCTTC
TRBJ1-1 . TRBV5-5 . CASSLNAEAFF TGTGCCAGCAGCTTGAACGCTGAAGCTTTCTTT
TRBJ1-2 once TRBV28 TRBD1 CASGIQGGDAYF TGTGCCAGCGGAATACAGGGGGGGGATGCATATTTC
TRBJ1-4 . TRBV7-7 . CARGERWELFF TGTGCTAGGGGGGAGCGGTGGGAACTGTTTTTT
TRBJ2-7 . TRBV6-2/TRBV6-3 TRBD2 CASSYYSGSSYEQYF TGTGCCAGCAGTTACTATAGCGGGAGCTCCTACGAGCAGTACTTC
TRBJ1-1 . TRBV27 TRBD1 CASRFNRGLNTEAFF TGTGCCAGCAGGTTTAACAGGGGTTTGAACACTGAAGCTTTCTTT
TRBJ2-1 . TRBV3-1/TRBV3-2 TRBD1 CASRDWTGGEEGEQFF TGTGCCAGCAGGGACTGGACAGGGGGGGAGGAAGGTGAGCAGTTCTTC
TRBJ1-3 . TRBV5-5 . CASSRGDASGNTIYF TGTGCCAGCTCCCGGGGGGACGCCTCTGGAAACACCATATATTTT
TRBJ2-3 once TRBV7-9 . CASSPRRDSPTDTQYF TGTGCCAGCAGCCCACGGCGGGACAGTCCCACAGATACGCAGTATTTT
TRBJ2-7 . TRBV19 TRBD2 CASSGQAGTHSYEQYF TGTGCCAGTAGTGGACAAGCGGGGACTCACTCCTACGAGCAGTACTTC
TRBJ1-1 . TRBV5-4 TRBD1 CASSLWQGADTEAFF TGTGCCAGCAGCTTGTGGCAGGGGGCGGACACTGAAGCTTTCTTT
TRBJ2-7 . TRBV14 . CASSQVYFEGLSSYEQYF TGTGCCAGCAGCCAAGTCTATTTCGAGGGACTTTCCTCCTACGAGCAGTACTTC
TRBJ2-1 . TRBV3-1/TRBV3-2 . CASSYRPNEQFF TGTGCCAGCAGCTACAGGCCGAATGAGCAGTTCTTC
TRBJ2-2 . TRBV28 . CAVAGPNTGELFF TGTGCCGTTGCGGGTCCGAACACCGGGGAGCTGTTTTTT
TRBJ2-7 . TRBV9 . CASSVDAGAAYEQYF TGTGCCAGCAGCGTAGACGCGGGGGCCGCCTACGAGCAGTACTTC
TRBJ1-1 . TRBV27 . CASSKSGNTEAFF TGTGCCAGCAGTAAGAGCGGAAACACTGAAGCTTTCTTT
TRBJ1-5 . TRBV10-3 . CAIRAEGGLEPQHF TGTGCCATCAGGGCGGAAGGGGGTTTAGAGCCCCAGCATTTT
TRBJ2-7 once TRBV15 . CATSMDTSSRYF TGTGCCACCAGCATGGACACCTCGTCGAGGTACTTC